This T cell receptor (beta chain) was observed in a study of beta chain features in type 1 diabetes. Study-level results: VDJ junctions from type 1 diabetes patients carried fewer insertions and larger deletions. Type 1 diabetes patients had TCRB CDR3s that were shorter (moderately but significantly so) in all four CD4+ subsets.

Expressed TCRB transcripts were sequenced after all isolated RNA was converted to cDNA. Generated by immunoSEQ multiplex PCR, the TCRdb table keeps only in-frame clones and is missing some. The sample carries roughly 700,000 clones, roughly 13% recorded once. Cells sorted by CD45RO/CCR7/CD25/CD127/CD95/CD27 comprised CD4+ naive, central memory, regulatory and stem cell-like memory cells. About this clone: Its antigen is still unknown. The identical CDR3 is also encoded by other nucleotide sequences in the sample.

The sequence derives from a man aged 18 to 30 with type 1 diabetes. The sample consisted of naive CD4+ T cells from blood.

CDR3 sequence: CASSEATGFNYGYTF. CDR3 coding DNA: TGTGCCAGCAGTGAGGCGACAGGCTTTAACTATGGCTACACCTTC. The chain uses TRBV6-1 and TRBJ1-2, with D perhaps TRBD1 (6 bases). The CDR3 is 15 residues long. Trimming removed 3 bases from V and 1 base from J, with 12 bases in between. Looked up from germline, CDR1 is MNHNS and CDR2 is SASEGT.